One and the same sample provided the 29 T cell receptor beta chains below, sequenced in a study of siplizumab effects on memory and regulatory T cells. The table came from immunoSEQ multiplex PCR; TCRdb's copy has only in-frame clones and leaves some out. The table includes tens of thousands of clones, 70% to 90% detected once. The sample comprised memory CD4+ T cells sorted from blood. The receptors stem from a human donor in good health.

CDR3 nucleotide sequence: TGTGCCAGCAGCGCCGGGACAGGGGGTAGCTACGAGCAGTACTTC. Its protein is CASSAGTGGSYEQYF. The J gene is TRBJ2-7, the V gene TRBV6-5; 11 nucleotides match TRBD1. The germline CDR1 and CDR2 sequences are MNHEY and SVGAGI. The CDR3 consists of 15 residues. V lost 6 bases and J lost 3; bases outside the gene matches: 7.

The V call is TRBV7-2, the J call TRBJ2-5; D not certain. The CDR3 length is 12 residues. V lost 5 bases and J 1 base, leaving 5 bases between the germline ends. The germline gives CDR1 SGHTA, CDR2 FQGNSA. CDR3 DNA sequence: TGTGCCAGCAGCCCGCTCCAAGAGACCCAGTACTTC. Translation: CASSPLQETQYF.

This chain connects TRBV9 to TRBJ1-3; D is undetermined. V gave up 0 bases and J gave up 3 bases, with 10 bases separating them. CDR3 length: 15 amino acids. CDR1 is SGDLS, CDR2 YYNGEE, per germline. CDR3 nucleotide sequence: TGTGCCAGCAGCGTAGCCCCAGTGGGTGGAAACACCATATATTTT. It yields the protein CASSVAPVGGNTIYF.

The V and J genes are TRBV7-2 and TRBJ2-3; D call uncertain. The CDR3 has 13 amino acids. The germline V and J ends were trimmed by 4 bases and 5 bases, with 10 bases remaining between them. The V gene's germline CDR1 is SGHTA and CDR2 FQGNSA. The CDR3 here is CASSSMAVDTQYF. DNA of the CDR3: TGTGCCAGCAGCTCCATGGCGGTAGATACGCAGTATTTT.

This clone was observed a handful of times. The chain links TRBV2 to TRBJ1-1, with a tentative D call TRBD1 (6 bases). This CDR3 contains 13 residues. From germline, CDR1 is SNHLY and CDR2 FYNNEI. Trimming removed 7 bases at V and 8 bases at J, with 17 bases between. CDR3 coding DNA: TGTGCCAGCACTCCCGACAGGCTCGGGGAAGCTTTCTTT. Translating gives CASTPDRLGEAFF.

This chain links TRBV9 with TRBJ2-3; D uncertain. This CDR3 has 14 amino acids. V was shortened by 2 bases and J by 3 bases, with 10 bases between the two germline ends. The germline gives CDR1 SGDLS, CDR2 YYNGEE. CDR3 sequence reads: CASSVQAKTDTQYF. The DNA of the CDR3 is TGTGCCAGCAGCGTCCAGGCTAAAACAGATACGCAGTATTTT.

The CDR3 nucleotides are TGTGCCAGCAGGGCCGACAGGGTTTACGGCTACACCTTC. It yields the protein CASRADRVYGYTF. This chain connects TRBV6-1 to TRBJ1-2; 7 bases are a match to TRBD1. From germline, CDR1 is MNHNS and CDR2 SASEGT. Trimming at V came to 6 bases and at J to 8 bases, leaving 9 bases not matched to a gene. CDR3 length: 13 amino acids.

The chain employs TRBV5-1 and TRBJ2-7; possible D gene TRBD1, 5 bases. Germline CDR1 reads SGHRS; CDR2 reads YFSETQ. Deletions cut 5 bases from V and 6 bases from J, with 18 bases between. The CDR3 runs 14 residues. The CDR3 DNA reads TGCGCCAGCAGTCCCGAGGTGGGGCCAGGCGAGCAGTACTTC. Protein product: CASSPEVGPGEQYF.

The genes are TRBV19 and TRBJ2-1; perhaps TRBD1 as D (6 bases). This CDR3 spans 15 amino acids. Germline values: CDR1 LNHDA, CDR2 SQIVND (reference sequence). V dropped 5 bases and J dropped 8 bases, with 19 bases sitting between them. For the CDR3, the DNA is TGTGCCAGTAGTCCGAACAGGGTGGGAGTGGATGAGCAGTTCTTC. As protein: CASSPNRVGVDEQFF.

The rearrangement uses TRBV13 and TRBJ2-1, with 14 bases aligning to TRBD2. Looked up from germline, CDR1 is PRHDT and CDR2 is FYEKMQ (reference sequence). The CDR3 runs to 17 residues. With V trimmed by 4 bases and J by 10 bases, 12 bases remained unmatched. This CDR3 reads CASSSPGTSGSPWEQFF. CDR3 sequence (DNA): TGTGCCAGCAGCTCTCCCGGGACTAGCGGGAGCCCTTGGGAGCAGTTCTTC.

This chain connects TRBV6-6 to TRBJ2-2; 8 nucleotides line up with TRBD1. V was pared by 5 bases and J by 9 bases, with 5 bases of the junction left unmatched. CDR1 MNHNY and CDR2 SVGAGI come from the germline V gene (reference sequence). The CDR3 extends over 13 amino acids. For the CDR3, the DNA is TGTGCCAGCAGTGGTTCAGGGGGCCGGGAGCTGTTTTTT. Its translation is CASSGSGGRELFF.

The CDR3 DNA reads as TGTGCCAGCAGGAAAAGCGGTAGCACAGATACGCAGTATTTT. Its translation: CASRKSGSTDTQYF. The chain is built from TRBV2 and TRBJ2-3; a possible D gene is TRBD2 (5 bases). This CDR3 has 14 amino acids. V dropped 6 bases and J dropped 0 bases, with 10 bases sitting between them. Germline V gene lookup returns CDR1 SNHLY and CDR2 FYNNEI.

This chain connects TRBV19 to TRBJ1-6; TRBD1 agrees at 7 bases. Germline assignment: CDR1 LNHDA and CDR2 SQIVND (reference sequence). The CDR3 sequence is 16 residues long. The trim removed 5 bases at V and 4 bases at J, leaving 8 bases unmatched. Here the CDR3 reads CASSAARQGYNSPLHF. CDR3 in DNA: TGTGCCAGTAGTGCGGCTCGACAGGGATATAATTCACCCCTCCACTTT.

The CDR3 loop reads CAISRQGVDQPQHF. In DNA form, the CDR3 reads TGTGCCATCAGTAGACAGGGGGTGGATCAGCCCCAGCATTTT. V and J are TRBV10-3 and TRBJ1-5; 9 positions match TRBD1. CDR3 length equals 14 residues. Germline CDR1 reads ENHRY; CDR2 reads SYGVKD. J gave up 5 bases and V 5 bases, and 4 bases lay outside the gene matches.

The chain recombines TRBV11-2 with TRBJ1-1; D call uncertain. Germline-derived CDR1 and CDR2 are SGHAT and FQNNGV. This CDR3 comprises 14 residues. Trimming shortened V by 0 bases and J by 7 bases, and 12 bases separated the two germline ends. The CDR3 sequence: CASSLEGSTVEAFF. Written as DNA, the CDR3 is TGTGCCAGCAGCTTAGAAGGGTCTACGGTTGAAGCTTTCTTT.

This chain links TRBV6-5 with TRBJ1-1; weak D call: TRBD1 (6 bases). The germline V and J ends were trimmed by 6 bases and 5 bases, with 7 bases remaining between them. The CDR3 extends over 11 amino acids. Germline lookup yields CDR1 MNHEY and CDR2 SVGAGI. The DNA for the CDR3 is TGTGCCAGCAGAGGGGGAACTGAAGCTTTCTTT. This codes for CASRGGTEAFF.

The chain recombines TRBV4-2 with TRBJ2-1; the D is unclear. The germline V gene has CDR1 LGHNA and CDR2 YNFKEQ. The CDR3 is 15 residues long. V was pared by 1 base and J by 5 bases, with 12 bases between. The CDR3 loop is CASSQGGREDNEQFF. In DNA form, the CDR3 reads TGTGCCAGCAGCCAAGGGGGTCGAGAGGACAATGAGCAGTTCTTC.

The chain joins TRBV7-2 to TRBJ1-1; 8 bases match TRBD1. Per germline, CDR1 SGHTA and CDR2 FQGNSA. The junction had 11 bases not matched to a gene; V was cut back by 1 base and J by 10 bases. CDR3 length equals 15 residues. CDR3 nucleotide sequence: TGTGCCAGCAGCTTAGGGACAGGGAAATTATCTGCAGCTTTCTTT. This gives the protein CASSLGTGKLSAAFF.

This chain joins TRBV14 and TRBJ2-7; D gene ambiguous. The CDR3 loop spans 14 amino acids. Looked up from germline, CDR1 is SGHDN and CDR2 is FVKESK. Between the trimmed V and J ends, which lost 8 bases and 3 bases, there was a span of 17 bases. The CDR3 DNA sequence: TGTGCCAGCCAAATAAGAACGGGCCGCTACGAGCAGTACTTC. It specifies CASQIRTGRYEQYF. The full variable domain, with the rest looked up from reference TRBV14 and TRBJ2-7, is EAGVTQFPSHSVIEKGQTVTLRCDPISGHDNLYWYRRVMGKEIKFLLHFVKESKQDESGMPNNRFLAERTGGTYSTLKVQPAELEDSGVYFCASQIRTGRYEQYFGPGTRLTVT.

V gene TRBV4-1 combines with J gene TRBJ1-2; 7 bases match TRBD1. V gave up 3 bases and J gave up 6 bases; unmatched junction bases: 10. Germline V gene sequence: CDR1 MGHRA, CDR2 YSYEKL. The CDR3 has 15 residues. The CDR3 loop is CASSQGQGESDGYTF. The CDR3 coding sequence is TGCGCCAGCAGCCAGGGGCAGGGGGAATCAGATGGCTACACCTTC.

This clone was observed a few times. The rearrangement uses TRBV7-9 and TRBJ1-1; D remains unclear. V was pared by 1 base and J by 1 base, with 4 bases between. Germline CDR1 is SEHNR and CDR2 is FQNEAQ (reference sequence). CDR3 length: 13 residues. Written as DNA, the CDR3 is TGTGCCAGCAGCTTAGGGTGGAACACTGAAGCTTTCTTT. Its protein product is CASSLGWNTEAFF.

This clone was seen just once. The gene calls are TRBV7-9 and TRBJ2-5; D remains unclear. The CDR3 covers 16 residues. Trimming stripped 5 bases from V and 5 bases from J, with 21 bases between. Germline V gene data show CDR1 as SEHNR and CDR2 as FQNEAQ (reference sequence). CDR3 protein: CASSQRGEEWLETQYF. DNA of the CDR3: TGTGCCAGCAGCCAGAGAGGCGAGGAGTGGTTGGAGACCCAGTACTTC.

This chain links TRBV19 with TRBJ1-5; D possibly corresponds to TRBD1 (5 bases). CDR1 is LNHDA and CDR2 is SQIVND in the germline V gene (reference sequence). This CDR3 has 14 residues. V was trimmed by 8 bases and J by 4 bases, leaving 15 bases between them. The CDR3 reads CASSRQSRNQPQHF. DNA for the CDR3: TGTGCCAGTTCAAGACAGTCCCGGAATCAGCCCCAGCATTTT.

The chain employs TRBV27 and TRBJ1-5; D gene ambiguous. The CDR3 runs 14 residues. Trimming left V 2 bases short and J 5 bases short, with 10 bases between. Looked up from germline, CDR1 is MNHEY and CDR2 is SMNVEV (reference sequence). The CDR3 spells CASSLKQKDQPQHF. CDR3 nucleotide sequence: TGTGCCAGCAGTTTAAAACAGAAGGATCAGCCCCAGCATTTT.

The chain recombines TRBV25-1 with TRBJ2-5; 10 nucleotides line up with TRBD2. The CDR3 runs to 17 residues. With 4 bases clipped from V and 2 bases from J, the junction kept 10 bases outside the gene matches. Germline V CDR1 and CDR2: MGHDK, SYGVNS. The CDR3 here is CASSGGRTSGEQETQYF. DNA of the CDR3: TGTGCCAGCAGTGGTGGGCGGACTAGCGGTGAACAAGAGACCCAGTACTTC.

The rearrangement joins TRBV9 to TRBJ1-2; no reliable D call. The germline CDR1 and CDR2 sequences are SGDLS and YYNGEE. The CDR3 contains 15 residues. V gave up 0 bases and J gave up 2 bases, with 11 bases separating them. The CDR3 here is CASSVARALNYGYTF. DNA of the CDR3: TGTGCCAGCAGCGTAGCTCGGGCCTTAAACTATGGCTACACCTTC.

The rearrangement uses TRBV11-2 and TRBJ1-4; TRBD1 agrees at 8 bases. There are 16 residues in the CDR3. Per germline, CDR1 SGHAT and CDR2 FQNNGV. With V trimmed by 3 bases and J by 1 base, 4 bases remained unmatched. The CDR3 bases are TGTGCCAGCAGCTTCCACAGGGGGAGAACTAATGAAAAACTGTTTTTT. Translating gives CASSFHRGRTNEKLFF.

The J gene is TRBJ1-2, the V gene TRBV30, with a possible D match to TRBD1 (5 bases). The germline V gene encodes CDR1 GTSNPN and CDR2 SVGIG (reference sequence). V lost 2 bases to trimming and J lost 6 bases, with 16 bases between them. This CDR3 contains 14 residues. The CDR3 loop is CAWSNNVRENGYTF. In DNA form, the CDR3 reads TGTGCCTGGAGTAACAACGTCAGGGAGAATGGCTACACCTTC.

This chain joins TRBV10-3 and TRBJ2-5; 9 nucleotides agree with TRBD2. Germline-derived CDR1 and CDR2 are ENHRY and SYGVKD. The CDR3 runs to 18 residues. Trimming took 3 bases from V and 2 from J; bases not matched to a gene: 13. CDR3 region: CAISDSLAREGKQETQYF. The CDR3 nucleotides read TGTGCCATCAGTGACTCCCTGGCGCGGGAGGGAAAACAAGAGACCCAGTACTTC.